Listed below are T cell receptor beta chains from one sample, sequenced in a study of T cell responses to AZD1222 COVID-19 vaccine. Repertoires were generated with immunoSEQ multiplex PCR, while TCRdb's copy carries only in-frame clones and drops some. The table records some 170,000 clones, about 87% of them present only once. Sequenced here: peripheral blood, sampled 28 days after the second dose of the MenACWY control vaccine. These receptors were obtained from an adult who received the MenACWY meningococcal vaccine as a control. Both conserved end residues are part of each CDR3. Each record gives: J gene, D gene, V gene, clone size, CDR3 DNA, CDR3 protein. D genes are given only for firm matches. Only some rows state a clone size, as once, few, many or a class for expanded clones.

j_gene: TRBJ1-1; d_gene: .; v_gene: TRBV2; abundance: .; CDR3nt: TGTGCCAGCAGCGGGGGGCAACTGAACACTGAAGCTTTCTTT; CDR3aa: CASSGGQLNTEAFF
j_gene: TRBJ1-3; d_gene: .; v_gene: TRBV30; abundance: .; CDR3nt: TGTGCCTGGGAGGCCAGGGGTGGAAACACCATATATTTT; CDR3aa: CAWEARGGNTIYF
j_gene: TRBJ2-7; d_gene: TRBD1; v_gene: TRBV10-2; abundance: .; CDR3nt: TGCGCCAGCCAGGTAGGGACAGTCCCCTACGAGCAGTACTTC; CDR3aa: CASQVGTVPYEQYF
j_gene: TRBJ2-7; d_gene: TRBD1; v_gene: TRBV10-1; abundance: .; CDR3nt: TGCGCCAGCAGTGACCCGGGACAGCCCTACGAGCAGTACTTC; CDR3aa: CASSDPGQPYEQYF
j_gene: TRBJ2-7; d_gene: .; v_gene: TRBV6-5; abundance: once; CDR3nt: TGTGCCAGCAGTTCTCTCGGCGGGCTGGGAGAGCAGTACTTC; CDR3aa: CASSSLGGLGEQYF
j_gene: TRBJ2-7; d_gene: .; v_gene: TRBV7-9; abundance: .; CDR3nt: TGTGCCAGCAGCTTAGCAGGGGAGCAGTACTTC; CDR3aa: CASSLAGEQYF
j_gene: TRBJ2-1; d_gene: .; v_gene: TRBV3-1/TRBV3-2; abundance: .; CDR3nt: TGTGCCAGCAGCCAAGCTTTTGAGCAGTTCTTC; CDR3aa: CASSQAFEQFF
j_gene: TRBJ2-7; d_gene: TRBD1; v_gene: TRBV5-1; abundance: few; CDR3nt: TGCGCCAGCAACCCCGGACAGGGGGAACACGAGCAGTACTTC; CDR3aa: CASNPGQGEHEQYF
j_gene: TRBJ2-7; d_gene: .; v_gene: TRBV28; abundance: .; CDR3nt: TGTGCCAGCAGTGCCCCCACCTTCTACGAGCAGTACTTC; CDR3aa: CASSAPTFYEQYF
j_gene: TRBJ1-5; d_gene: .; v_gene: TRBV5-4; abundance: .; CDR3nt: TGTGCCAGCAGCGCTGGACAGCACAATCAGCCCCAGCATTTT; CDR3aa: CASSAGQHNQPQHF
j_gene: TRBJ1-2; d_gene: TRBD1; v_gene: TRBV6-2/TRBV6-3; abundance: .; CDR3nt: TGTGCCAGCAGCCGCGGGACAGCCTCCAGGAGGGGCTACACCTTC; CDR3aa: CASSRGTASRRGYTF
j_gene: TRBJ2-7; d_gene: .; v_gene: TRBV2; abundance: .; CDR3nt: TGTGCCAGCGGTGACCTCTCCTACGAGCAGTACTTC; CDR3aa: CASGDLSYEQYF
j_gene: TRBJ2-2; d_gene: .; v_gene: TRBV5-1; abundance: .; CDR3nt: TGCGCCAGCAGCTTGATAGTGCTCACCGGGGAGCTGTTTTTT; CDR3aa: CASSLIVLTGELFF
j_gene: TRBJ2-7; d_gene: TRBD2; v_gene: TRBV19; abundance: once; CDR3nt: TGTGCCAGTATTCGGGAACTAGCGGGAGGAAGAGAGCAGTACTTC; CDR3aa: CASIRELAGGREQYF
j_gene: TRBJ2-7; d_gene: TRBD1; v_gene: TRBV5-6; abundance: .; CDR3nt: TGTGCCAGCAGCTGGACAGGGTACGAGCAGTACTTC; CDR3aa: CASSWTGYEQYF
j_gene: TRBJ1-6; d_gene: .; v_gene: TRBV30; abundance: .; CDR3nt: TGTGCCTGGAGTGTAAGCTCTGGGGGCAGATATTCACCCCTCCACTTT; CDR3aa: CAWSVSSGGRYSPLHF
j_gene: TRBJ2-2; d_gene: TRBD2; v_gene: TRBV19; abundance: .; CDR3nt: TGTGCCAGTAGTATAGGACTAGCGGGTAGCACCGGGGAGCTGTTTTTT; CDR3aa: CASSIGLAGSTGELFF
j_gene: TRBJ2-1; d_gene: .; v_gene: TRBV4-1; abundance: .; CDR3nt: TGCGCCAGCAGCCAAGATGAAGTCCTAGCGGAGCAGTTCTTC; CDR3aa: CASSQDEVLAEQFF